This TCR beta chain was profiled in a study of chemoradiotherapy in HPV16-positive cancers. Study conclusions and caveats: Candidate HPV-specific clones and E7-related TCR motifs grew in tumor during treatment. Functional assays defining HPV-specific T cells used only a couple of HPV16-positive patients. HPV-responsive T-cell expansion during chemoradiotherapy was linked to improved recurrence-free survival in HPV16-positive patients.

A note on this clone: The antigen remains undetermined.

Only in-frame clones appear in the TCRdb table, and some are missing; sequencing was by immunoSEQ multiplex PCR. Here the sample spans about 21,000 clones, approximately 89% being singletons. The ends lost 6 bases at V and 1 base at J; junction bases unmatched: 6. The CDR3 sequence is 15 residues long. CDR1 and CDR2 from the germline V gene are MNHEY and SVGAGI. Over chemoradiotherapy, repertoires were sampled more than once. The chain uses TRBV6-5 and TRBJ2-4, with 7 bases that match TRBD2. The sample was blood, taken from a patient who underwent chemoradiotherapy. The clonotype comes from a human donor with HPV-associated anogenital cancer. The CDR3 spells CASSYGGLAKNIQYF. In DNA, the CDR3 is TGTGCCAGCAGCTACGGGGGGTTGGCCAAAAACATTCAGTACTTC.